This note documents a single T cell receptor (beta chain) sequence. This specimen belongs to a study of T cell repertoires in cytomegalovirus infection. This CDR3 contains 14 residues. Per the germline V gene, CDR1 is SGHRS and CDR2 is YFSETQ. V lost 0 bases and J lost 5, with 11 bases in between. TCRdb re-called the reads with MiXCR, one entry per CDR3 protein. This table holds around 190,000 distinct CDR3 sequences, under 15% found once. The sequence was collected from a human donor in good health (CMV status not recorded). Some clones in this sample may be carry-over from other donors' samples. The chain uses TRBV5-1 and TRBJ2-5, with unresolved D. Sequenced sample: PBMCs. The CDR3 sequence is CASSLGPTRETQYF. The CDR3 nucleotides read TGCGCCAGCAGCTTGGGACCGACTCGGGAGACCCAGTACTTC.